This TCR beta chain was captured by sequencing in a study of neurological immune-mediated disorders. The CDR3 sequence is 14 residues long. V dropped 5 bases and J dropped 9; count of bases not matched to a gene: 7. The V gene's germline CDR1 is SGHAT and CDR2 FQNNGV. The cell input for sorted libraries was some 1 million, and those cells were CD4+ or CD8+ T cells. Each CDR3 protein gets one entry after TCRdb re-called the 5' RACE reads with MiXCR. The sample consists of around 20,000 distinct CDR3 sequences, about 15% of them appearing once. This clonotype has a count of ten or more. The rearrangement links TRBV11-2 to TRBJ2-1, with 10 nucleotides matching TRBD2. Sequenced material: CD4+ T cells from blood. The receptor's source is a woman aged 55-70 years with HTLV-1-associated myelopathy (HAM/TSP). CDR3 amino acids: CASSIIAGGREQFF. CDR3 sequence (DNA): TGTGCCAGCAGCATCATAGCGGGAGGTCGTGAGCAGTTCTTC.